Listed below are T cell receptor beta chains from one sample, sequenced in a study of beta chain features in type 1 diabetes. Measured with immunoSEQ multiplex PCR; TCRdb has only the in-frame clones, and not every one. The sample has 130,000 or so clones, roughly 17% seen once. The sample comprised central memory CD4+ T cells from blood. The source is a man between 18 and 29 years old with type 1 diabetes. The CDR3 runs from the conserved cysteine through the conserved F or W. A D gene is named only where the DNA matches it firmly. Clone sizes are given selectively: once, few, many, or a class where the clone is expanded.

CASSPDDRGGTQYF	TGCGCCAGCAGCCCGGATGACAGAGGAGGGACCCAGTACTTC	-	-	TRBV4-1	TRBJ2-5
CASSVYFSEQYF	TGTGCCAGCAGCGTATACTTCTCCGAGCAGTACTTC	-	-	TRBV7-9	TRBJ2-7
CASSQDNPAYNEQFF	TGTGCCAGCAGCCAAGATAATCCCGCCTACAATGAGCAGTTCTTC	-	few	TRBV14	TRBJ2-1
CASSYRDGETQYF	TGTGCCAGCAGCTATCGGGACGGGGAGACCCAGTACTTC	-	-	TRBV14	TRBJ2-5
CASSLQQGVHEQYF	TGTGCCAGCAGCTTACAACAGGGGGTACACGAGCAGTACTTC	TRBD1	-	TRBV7-6	TRBJ2-7
CASSLAGFGYEQYF	TGTGCCAGCAGCTTAGCGGGATTCGGCTACGAGCAGTACTTC	-	-	TRBV7-2	TRBJ2-7
CASSYDRTGGGTDTQYF	TGTGCCAGCAGCTATGACCGGACAGGGGGTGGCACAGATACGCAGTATTTT	TRBD1	few	TRBV5-6	TRBJ2-3
CASSFRDRLYEQYF	TGTGCCAGCAGCTTCCGGGACAGGCTCTACGAGCAGTACTTC	TRBD1	-	TRBV6-5	TRBJ2-7
CASSLSPNSYEQYF	TGTGCCAGCAGTTTGTCGCCAAACTCCTACGAGCAGTACTTC	-	few	TRBV27	TRBJ2-7
CASSLEGVGEQYF	TGTGCCAGCAGCTTAGAAGGGGTCGGCGAGCAGTACTTC	-	few	TRBV7-6	TRBJ2-7
CASSAGQTTDTQYF	TGTGCCAGCAGCGCCGGACAGACTACAGATACGCAGTATTTT	-	few	TRBV11-1	TRBJ2-3
CASSLRDLEFF	TGTGCCAGCAGTCTCCGCGACCTGGAGTTCTTC	-	many	TRBV2	TRBJ2-1
CASSQGLNTGELFF	TGCGCCAGCAGCCAAGGACTAAACACCGGGGAGCTGTTTTTT	-	few	TRBV4-3	TRBJ2-2
CASSLDLGSSYEQYF	TGTGCCAGCAGCTTGGATTTAGGGAGCTCCTACGAGCAGTACTTC	-	-	TRBV5-4	TRBJ2-7
CATSRVQTDTQYF	TGTGCCACCAGCAGAGTCCAGACAGATACGCAGTATTTT	-	once	TRBV15	TRBJ2-3
CASSQGSRGGTGELFF	TGTGCCAGCAGCCAAGGAAGCCGTGGTGGAACCGGGGAGCTGTTTTTT	-	few	TRBV4-2	TRBJ2-2
CASSLQDEKLFF	TGTGCCAGCAGTCTCCAAGATGAAAAACTGTTTTTT	-	-	TRBV28	TRBJ1-4
CASSLEGTDTQYF	TGTGCCAGCAGCTTAGAGGGGACTGATACGCAGTATTTT	-	-	TRBV7-9	TRBJ2-3
CASSPQAGGNYGYTF	TGCGCCAGCAGCCCCCAGGCGGGAGGGAACTATGGCTACACCTTC	-	few	TRBV4-3	TRBJ1-2
CASSLDLYNEQFF	TGTGCCAGCAGCTTAGATTTGTACAATGAGCAGTTCTTC	-	few	TRBV11-2	TRBJ2-1
CASSVGLGGGGTDTQYF	TGTGCCAGCAGCGTGGGCTTGGGCGGGGGAGGCACAGATACGCAGTATTTT	TRBD2	-	TRBV5-4	TRBJ2-3
CASSRTGLAETQYF	TGTGCCAGCAGCCGGACAGGGTTGGCAGAGACCCAGTACTTC	TRBD1	few	TRBV7-9	TRBJ2-5
CASSPSSGRSYEQYF	TGTGCCAGCAGTCCCTCTAGCGGGCGCTCCTACGAGCAGTACTTC	TRBD2	many	TRBV7-2	TRBJ2-7
CASSSSGRADEQYF	TGTGCCAGCAGCTCTAGCGGGAGGGCCGACGAGCAGTACTTC	TRBD2	-	TRBV6-6	TRBJ2-7
CAIKGEGSEAFF	TGTGCCATCAAAGGCGAGGGGTCTGAAGCTTTCTTT	-	-	TRBV10-3	TRBJ1-1
CASSLGLAVNTGELFF	TGCGCCAGCAGCTTGGGACTAGCGGTGAACACCGGGGAGCTGTTTTTT	TRBD2	-	TRBV5-1	TRBJ2-2
CASSPDALSGNTIYF	TGTGCCAGCTCACCAGACGCACTCTCTGGAAACACCATATATTTT	-	few	TRBV18	TRBJ1-3
CASSQGQGVGETQYF	TGCGCCAGCAGCCAAGGGCAGGGAGTAGGGGAGACCCAGTACTTC	-	-	TRBV4-1	TRBJ2-5
CASSATSTDTQYF	TGTGCCAGCAGTGCTACTAGCACAGATACGCAGTATTTT	-	-	TRBV2	TRBJ2-3
CASSEGLPESRYF	TGTGCCAGCAGTGAGGGACTACCCGAGAGCAGGTACTTC	TRBD2	-	TRBV6-1	TRBJ2-7
CASSVGVEQTQYF	TGTGCCAGCAGCGTAGGGGTGGAGCAGACCCAGTACTTC	-	-	TRBV9	TRBJ2-5
CASSLGAYEQYF	TGTGCCAGCAGCTTAGGGGCCTACGAGCAGTACTTC	-	many	TRBV7-2	TRBJ2-7
CASLGPGSHIQYF	TGTGCCAGTCTAGGACCAGGATCCCACATTCAGTACTTC	-	-	TRBV6-5	TRBJ2-4
CASSYWSGQSTDTQYF	TGTGCCAGCAGTTACTGGTCGGGACAGAGCACAGATACGCAGTATTTT	TRBD1	few	TRBV6-5	TRBJ2-3
CASSQEDRGRYGYTF	TGCGCCAGCAGCCAAGAGGACAGGGGCCGTTATGGCTACACCTTC	TRBD1	many	TRBV4-1	TRBJ1-2
CASTRDRTYNEQFF	TGTGCCAGCACCCGGGACAGAACTTACAATGAGCAGTTCTTC	TRBD1	few	TRBV7-9	TRBJ2-1
CASSQPGGLEAF	TGTGCCAGCAGCCAACCTGGGGGATTAGAGGCGTTC	-	few	TRBV6-6	TRBJ2-7
CASSPTGDARKLFF	TGTGCCAGCTCACCAACAGGGGATGCGAGGAAACTGTTTTTT	TRBD1	few	TRBV18	TRBJ1-4
CASSSGTGNNQPQHF	TGTGCCAGCAGCTCCGGGACAGGGAACAATCAGCCCCAGCATTTT	TRBD1	-	TRBV2	TRBJ1-5
CSAALPFQYF	TGCAGTGCTGCCCTGCCCTTTCAGTACTTC	-	few	TRBV20-1	TRBJ2-5
CASSPPGHQETQYF	TGTGCCAGCAGCCCACCGGGCCACCAAGAGACCCAGTACTTC	-	few	TRBV4-2	TRBJ2-5
CASSVQATLGYTF	TGTGCCAGCAGCGTGCAGGCGACCCTCGGCTACACCTTC	-	-	TRBV9	TRBJ1-2
CSDSSGDSTDTQYF	TGCAGCGACTCTAGCGGGGATAGCACAGATACGCAGTATTTT	TRBD2	-	TRBV29-1	TRBJ2-3
CASRPHWDETQYF	TGTGCCAGCAGGCCCCACTGGGACGAGACCCAGTACTTC	-	-	TRBV7-2	TRBJ2-5
CAISPSGGLGETQYF	TGTGCCATCAGTCCTAGCGGGGGGTTGGGCGAGACCCAGTACTTC	TRBD2	-	TRBV10-3	TRBJ2-5
CASKEGYVPDYEQYF	TGTGCCTCGAAGGAGGGGTACGTGCCCGACTACGAGCAGTACTTC	-	-	TRBV10-3	TRBJ2-7
CASSQADRKNEKLFF	TGCGCCAGCAGCCAAGCGGACAGGAAAAATGAAAAACTGTTTTTT	TRBD1	-	TRBV4-1	TRBJ1-4
CASSQDNGPVRYEQYF	TGCGCCAGCAGCCAAGATAATGGACCAGTGAGGTACGAGCAGTACTTC	-	few	TRBV4-3	TRBJ2-7
CASSSGGGRSYEQYF	TGTGCCAGCAGCTCAGGCGGCGGGAGGTCCTACGAGCAGTACTTC	TRBD2	few	TRBV7-9	TRBJ2-7
CASSQLGEGMDIQYF	TGTGCCAGCAGCCAACTTGGAGAGGGAATGGACATTCAGTACTTC	-	few	TRBV14	TRBJ2-4
CASSLEYLRAEEQYF	TGTGCCAGCAGCTTAGAGTACCTTAGGGCGGAGGAGCAGTACTTC	-	-	TRBV7-2	TRBJ2-7
CASSRGGASDYEQYF	TGTGCCAGCAGCCGGGGAGGAGCGTCCGATTACGAGCAGTACTTC	-	-	TRBV5-4	TRBJ2-7
CASSPVEQPQHF	TGTGCCAGCAGCCCCGTAGAACAGCCCCAGCATTTT	-	many	TRBV7-9	TRBJ1-5